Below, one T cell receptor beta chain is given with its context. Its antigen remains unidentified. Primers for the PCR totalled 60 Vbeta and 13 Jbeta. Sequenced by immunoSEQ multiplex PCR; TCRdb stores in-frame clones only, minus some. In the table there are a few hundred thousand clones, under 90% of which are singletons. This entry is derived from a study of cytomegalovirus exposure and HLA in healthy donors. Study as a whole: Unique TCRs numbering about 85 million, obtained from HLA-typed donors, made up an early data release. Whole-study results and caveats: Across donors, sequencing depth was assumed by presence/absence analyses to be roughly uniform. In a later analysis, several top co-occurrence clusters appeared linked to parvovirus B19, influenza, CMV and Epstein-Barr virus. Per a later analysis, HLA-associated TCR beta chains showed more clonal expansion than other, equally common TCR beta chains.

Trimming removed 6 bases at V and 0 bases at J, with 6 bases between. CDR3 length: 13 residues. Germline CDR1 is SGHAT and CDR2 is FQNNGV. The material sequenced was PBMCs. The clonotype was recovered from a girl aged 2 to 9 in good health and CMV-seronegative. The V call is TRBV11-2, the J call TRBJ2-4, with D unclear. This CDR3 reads CASRPEAKNIQYF. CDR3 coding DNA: TGTGCCAGCAGACCAGAAGCCAAAAACATTCAGTACTTC.